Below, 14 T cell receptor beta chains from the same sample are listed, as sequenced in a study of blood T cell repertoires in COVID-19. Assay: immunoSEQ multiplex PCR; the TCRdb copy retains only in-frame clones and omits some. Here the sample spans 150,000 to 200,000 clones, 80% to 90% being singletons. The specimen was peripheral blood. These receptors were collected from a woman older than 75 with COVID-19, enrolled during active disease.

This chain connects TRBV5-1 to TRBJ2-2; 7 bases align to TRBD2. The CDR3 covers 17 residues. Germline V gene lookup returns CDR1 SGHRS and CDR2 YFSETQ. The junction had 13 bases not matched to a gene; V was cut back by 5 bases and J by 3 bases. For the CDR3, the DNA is TGCGCCAGCAGGCCCCGGGACTTAGCGGGTTACACCGGGGAGCTGTTTTTT. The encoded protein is CASRPRDLAGYTGELFF.

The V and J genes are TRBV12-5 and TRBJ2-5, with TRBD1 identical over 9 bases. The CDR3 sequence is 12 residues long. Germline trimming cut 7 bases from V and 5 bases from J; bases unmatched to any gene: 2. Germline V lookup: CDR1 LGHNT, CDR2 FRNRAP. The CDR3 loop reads CASEGQGETQYF. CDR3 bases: TGTGCTAGTGAGGGACAGGGCGAGACCCAGTACTTC.

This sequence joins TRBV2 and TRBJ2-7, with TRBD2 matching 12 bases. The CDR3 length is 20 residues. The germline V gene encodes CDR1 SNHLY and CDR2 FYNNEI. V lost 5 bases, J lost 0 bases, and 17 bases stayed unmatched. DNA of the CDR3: TGTGCCAGCAGTTACAATCCCGGGACAGGACTAGCGGGACCCTCCTACGAGCAGTACTTC. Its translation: CASSYNPGTGLAGPSYEQYF.

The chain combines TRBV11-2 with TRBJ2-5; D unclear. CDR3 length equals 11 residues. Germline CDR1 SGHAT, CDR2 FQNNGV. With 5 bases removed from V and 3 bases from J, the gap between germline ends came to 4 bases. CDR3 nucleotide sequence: TGTGCCAGCAGCCTAAAAGAGACCCAGTACTTC. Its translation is CASSLKETQYF.

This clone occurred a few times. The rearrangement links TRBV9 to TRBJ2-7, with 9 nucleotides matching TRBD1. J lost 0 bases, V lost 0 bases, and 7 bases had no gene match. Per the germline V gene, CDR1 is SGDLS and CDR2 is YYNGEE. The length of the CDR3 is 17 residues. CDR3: CASSVDLGTGSSYEQYF. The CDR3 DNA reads TGTGCCAGCAGCGTAGACCTGGGGACAGGGAGCTCCTACGAGCAGTACTTC. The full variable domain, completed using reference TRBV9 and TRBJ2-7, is DSGVTQTPKHLITATGQRVTLRCSPRSGDLSVYWYQQSLDQGLQFLIQYYNGEERAKGNILERFSAQQFPDLHSELNLSSLELGDSALYFCASSVDLGTGSSYEQYFGPGTRLTVT.

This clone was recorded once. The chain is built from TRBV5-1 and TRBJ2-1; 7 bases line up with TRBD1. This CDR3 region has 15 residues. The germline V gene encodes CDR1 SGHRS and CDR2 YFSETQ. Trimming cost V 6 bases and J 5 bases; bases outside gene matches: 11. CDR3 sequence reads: CASTRTGPTNNEQFF. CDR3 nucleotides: TGCGCCAGCACCCGGACAGGCCCGACTAACAATGAGCAGTTCTTC.

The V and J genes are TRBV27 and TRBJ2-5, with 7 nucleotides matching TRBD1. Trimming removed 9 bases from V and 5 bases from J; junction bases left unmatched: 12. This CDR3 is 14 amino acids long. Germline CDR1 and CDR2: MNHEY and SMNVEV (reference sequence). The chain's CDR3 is CARTLQGTRETQYF. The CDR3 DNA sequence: TGTGCCAGGACGCTACAGGGGACGAGGGAGACCCAGTACTTC.

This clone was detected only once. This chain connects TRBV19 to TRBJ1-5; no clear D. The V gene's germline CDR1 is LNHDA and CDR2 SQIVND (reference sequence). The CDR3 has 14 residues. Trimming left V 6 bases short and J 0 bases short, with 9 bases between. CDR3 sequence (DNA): TGTGCCAGTAGGGGCAGTAATAGCAATCAGCCCCAGCATTTT. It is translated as CASRGSNSNQPQHF.

The DNA of the CDR3 is TGCGCCAGCAGCTCACAGACAGGGAGCGGTGAAGCTTTCTTT. Translated, it gives CASSSQTGSGEAFF. This chain uses TRBV5-1 with TRBJ1-1; 7 bases align to TRBD1. V trimming: 3 bases; J trimming: 7 bases; junction bases outside the gene matches: 9. This CDR3 spans 14 amino acids. Germline V gives CDR1 SGHRS, CDR2 YFSETQ.

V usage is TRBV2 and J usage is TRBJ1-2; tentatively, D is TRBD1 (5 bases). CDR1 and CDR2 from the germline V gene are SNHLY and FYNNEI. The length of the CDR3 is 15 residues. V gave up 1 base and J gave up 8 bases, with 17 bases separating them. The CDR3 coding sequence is TGTGCCAGCAGTGAAGGGACCGGGACTTTAGAAGGCTACACCTTC. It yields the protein CASSEGTGTLEGYTF.

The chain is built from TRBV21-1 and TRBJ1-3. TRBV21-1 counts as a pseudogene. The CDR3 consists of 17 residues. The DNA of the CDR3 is TGTGCCAGCAGCACCGTGGGTTTGTCCCCTTACGGGGACACCATATATTTT. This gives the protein CASSTVGLSPYGDTIYF.

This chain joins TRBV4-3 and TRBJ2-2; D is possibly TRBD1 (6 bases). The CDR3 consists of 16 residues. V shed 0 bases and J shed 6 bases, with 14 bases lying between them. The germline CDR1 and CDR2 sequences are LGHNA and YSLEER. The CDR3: CASSQELAGAPGELFF. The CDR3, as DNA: TGCGCCAGCAGCCAAGAGTTGGCAGGGGCTCCCGGGGAGCTGTTTTTT.

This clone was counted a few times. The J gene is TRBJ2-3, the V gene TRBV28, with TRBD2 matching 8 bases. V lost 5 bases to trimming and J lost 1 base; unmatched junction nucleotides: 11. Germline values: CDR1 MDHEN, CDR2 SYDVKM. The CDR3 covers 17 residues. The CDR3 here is CASSPPPGSGGTDTQYF. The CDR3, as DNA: TGTGCCAGCAGTCCCCCCCCGGGTAGCGGGGGCACAGATACGCAGTATTTT.

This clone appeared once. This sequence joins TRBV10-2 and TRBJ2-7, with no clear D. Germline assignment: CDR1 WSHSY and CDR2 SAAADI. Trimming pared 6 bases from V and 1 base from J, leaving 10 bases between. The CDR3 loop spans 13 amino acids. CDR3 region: CASRKAPSYEQYF. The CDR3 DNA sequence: TGCGCCAGCAGGAAAGCGCCTTCCTACGAGCAGTACTTC.